This is a list of T cell receptor beta chains from one sample in a study of graft-versus-host responses after intestinal transplantation. Sequencing was performed with immunoSEQ multiplex PCR; in TCRdb, only in-frame clones are kept and a portion is missing. The sample holds 70,000 to 100,000 clones, about 88% seen once. Their cognate antigens are unknown. The specimen comprised unstimulated CD4+ T cells sorted from spleen or lymph node cells, sampled before intestinal transplant. The origin of the receptors is a human donor who received an intestinal transplant. Each CDR3 is given with its conserved first and last residue. Fields, in order: D gene, clone size, J gene, V gene, CDR3 protein, CDR3 DNA. D genes are given only for firm matches. Clone sizes are given selectively: once, few, many, or a class where the clone is expanded.

>.|.|TRBJ1-2|TRBV28
CASSFFGQGAHGYGYTF
.
>.|.|TRBJ1-2|TRBV2
CARYPGHIYGYTF
TGTGCCAGATATCCGGGACACATATATGGCTACACCTTC
>.|once|TRBJ1-3|TRBV4-1
CASSQEGKRLKSGNTIYF
TGCGCCAGCAGCCAAGAAGGCAAGCGGCTTAAGTCTGGAAACACCATATATTTT
>TRBD2|.|TRBJ2-3|TRBV4-1
CASSQWGTGGNPDTQYF
TGCGCCAGCAGCCAGTGGGGAACGGGGGGAAACCCAGATACGCAGTATTTT
>TRBD1|.|TRBJ1-3|TRBV9
CASGDNRGPSGNTIYF
TGTGCCAGCGGGGATAACAGGGGCCCCTCTGGAAACACCATATATTTT
>.|.|TRBJ1-5|TRBV9
CASSSRGSNQPQHF
TGTGCCAGCAGCTCTAGGGGGAGCAATCAGCCCCAGCATTTT
>TRBD2|.|TRBJ2-3|TRBV4-2
CASSRGWKRGPITDTQYF
TGTGCCAGCAGCCGGGGGTGGAAGCGGGGCCCAATCACAGATACGCAGTATTTT
>.|.|TRBJ1-1|TRBV7-9
CASSLAAAGAFF
TGTGCCAGCAGCTTAGCGGCAGCGGGAGCTTTCTTT
>.|.|TRBJ2-5|TRBV7-9
CASSFWGGTGLVGETQYF
TGTGCCAGCAGCTTCTGGGGGGGAACAGGGCTAGTCGGAGAGACCCAGTACTTC
>.|.|TRBJ2-7|TRBV2
CASSEIRQRPHYEQYF
TGTGCCAGCAGTGAAATTCGCCAGAGGCCGCACTACGAGCAGTACTTC
>TRBD1|.|TRBJ2-7|TRBV14
CASSLGTGPYEQYF
TGTGCCAGCAGCCTGGGGACAGGACCCTACGAGCAGTACTTC
>TRBD2|.|TRBJ2-4|TRBV7-2
CASSFLAEQNIQYF
TGTGCCAGCAGCTTCCTAGCGGAACAAAACATTCAGTACTTC
>.|.|TRBJ2-5|TRBV29-1
CSVDPGARETRYF
TGCAGCGTTGATCCAGGGGCGAGAGAGACCCGGTACTTC
>TRBD1|.|TRBJ1-3|TRBV18
CASSQLTGGEFSGNTIYF
TGTGCCAGCTCTCAACTTACAGGGGGCGAGTTTTCTGGAAACACCATATATTTT
>TRBD2|.|TRBJ2-1|TRBV5-8
CASSLGLAAYNEQFF
TGTGCCAGCAGCTTGGGACTAGCGGCGTACAATGAGCAGTTCTTC
>.|.|TRBJ1-5|TRBV10-2
CASSDGNQPQHF
TGCGCCAGCAGTGACGGGAATCAGCCCCAGCATTTT
>TRBD2|.|TRBJ2-5|TRBV7-6
CASSFQGAGGRETQYF
TGTGCCAGCAGCTTTCAAGGAGCGGGAGGTAGAGAGACCCAGTACTTC
>TRBD2|.|TRBJ2-3|TRBV28
CASSPASGRPDTQYF
TGTGCCAGCAGTCCCGCTAGCGGGAGACCAGATACGCAGTATTTT
>.|.|TRBJ1-1|TRBV5-1
CASSLMGRGGTEAFF
TGCGCCAGCAGCTTGATGGGCAGGGGCGGCACTGAAGCTTTCTTT
>.|.|TRBJ2-1|TRBV4-1
CASSQDPPADSYNEQFF
TGCGCCAGCAGCCAAGATCCCCCAGCGGATTCCTACAATGAGCAGTTCTTC
>TRBD2|once|TRBJ2-5|TRBV9
CASSVGGGAVGETQYF
TGTGCCAGCAGCGTAGGCGGGGGGGCGGTCGGGGAGACCCAGTACTTC
>TRBD1|.|TRBJ2-1|TRBV27
CASSSYPRQGLSYNEQFF
TGTGCCAGCAGTTCTTACCCTCGACAGGGATTATCTTACAATGAGCAGTTCTTC
>.|.|TRBJ2-1|TRBV18
CASSRSSPGTEQFF
TGTGCCAGCTCACGATCCTCCCCCGGGACAGAGCAGTTCTTC
>.|.|TRBJ1-2|TRBV10-3
CAISETSGIPPGYTF
TGTGCCATCAGTGAGACCTCAGGGATTCCGCCCGGCTACACCTTC
>.|.|TRBJ1-2|TRBV4-1
CASSQEEANYGYTF
TGCGCCAGCAGCCAAGAAGAGGCTAACTATGGCTACACCTTC
>.|.|TRBJ2-1|TRBV15
CATSRSIIPGNEQFF
TGTGCCACCAGCAGATCGATAATTCCGGGGAATGAGCAGTTCTTC
>.|.|TRBJ1-1|TRBV12-5
CASGLGHNTEAFF
TGTGCTAGTGGCCTCGGACACAACACTGAAGCTTTCTTT
>TRBD2|once|TRBJ2-3|TRBV6-1
CASSETWSGVASTDTQYF
TGTGCCAGCAGTGAAACCTGGAGCGGGGTCGCTAGCACAGATACGCAGTATTTT
>TRBD2|.|TRBJ2-7|TRBV25-1
CASRPSGTYEQYF
TGTGCCAGCAGGCCTAGCGGGACCTACGAGCAGTACTTC
>.|.|TRBJ1-2|TRBV30
CAGSGGDYGYTF
TGTGCCGGATCCGGGGGGGACTATGGCTACACCTTC
>TRBD1|.|TRBJ2-7|TRBV9
CASSVGEGAPYEQYF
TGTGCCAGCAGCGTAGGTGAGGGGGCTCCCTACGAGCAGTACTTC
>TRBD2|.|TRBJ2-1|TRBV28
CASSLGLAGVEQFF
TGTGCCAGCAGTTTGGGACTAGCGGGAGTTGAGCAGTTCTTC
>TRBD2|.|TRBJ2-3|TRBV4-1
CASSPLPDSSGRLTDTQYF
TGCGCCAGCAGCCCCTTACCCGACTCTAGCGGGAGGCTCACAGATACGCAGTATTTT
>.|.|TRBJ1-5|TRBV4-2
CASSQDHNSNQPQHF
TGTGCCAGCAGCCAAGATCACAATAGCAATCAGCCCCAGCATTTT
>.|.|TRBJ2-1|TRBV14
CASSPSGRDRVF
TGTGCCAGCAGCCCCTCCGGGCGGGATCGAGTCTTC
>TRBD2|.|TRBJ2-3|TRBV27
CASRGLAATDTQYF
TGTGCCAGCAGGGGACTAGCGGCCACAGATACGCAGTATTTT
>TRBD2|.|TRBJ2-5|TRBV29-1
CSADGLAGVQETQYF
TGCAGCGCCGATGGACTAGCGGGAGTCCAAGAGACCCAGTACTTC
>TRBD2|.|TRBJ2-1|TRBV2
CASTGTSGKPPDNEQFF
TGTGCCAGCACCGGGACTAGCGGGAAACCTCCCGACAATGAGCAGTTCTTC
>.|once|TRBJ2-6|TRBV11-2
CASSPGLSGANVLTF
TGTGCCAGCAGCCCAGGGTTATCAGGGGCCAACGTCCTGACTTTC
>.|.|TRBJ1-1|TRBV7-9
CASSFDKLVAFF
TGTGCCAGCAGCTTCGACAAGTTGGTGGCTTTCTTT
>TRBD1|.|TRBJ1-1|TRBV29-1
CSVDQWGTGNMNTEAFF
TGCAGCGTTGACCAATGGGGGACAGGGAACATGAACACTGAAGCTTTCTTT
>.|.|TRBJ2-3|TRBV19
CASKRADTQYF
TGTGCCAGTAAGAGAGCAGATACGCAGTATTTT
>.|.|TRBJ1-1|TRBV5-4
CASSLRGGTEAFF
TGTGCCAGCAGCTTGAGGGGGGGCACTGAAGCTTTCTTT
>.|.|TRBJ2-1|TRBV4-2
CASSQELSYNEQFF
TGTGCCAGCAGCCAAGAATTGAGCTACAATGAGCAGTTCTTC
>.|.|TRBJ2-7|TRBV5-5
CASSLAGTATYEQYF
TGTGCCAGCAGCTTGGCCGGGACTGCTACCTACGAGCAGTACTTC
>.|once|TRBJ2-4|TRBV29-1
CSVEQAGKNIQYF
TGCAGCGTTGAACAGGCGGGGAAAAACATTCAGTACTTC
>.|.|TRBJ1-6|TRBV30
CAWNVRNNSPLHF
TGTGCCTGGAACGTGAGAAATAATTCACCCCTCCACTTT
>.|.|TRBJ2-7|TRBV21-1
CASSKRSGSKYEQYF
TGTGCCAGCAGCAAACGAAGCGGGTCCAAATACGAGCAGTACTTC
>.|.|TRBJ2-2|TRBV5-1
CASSLAAGELFF
TGCGCCAGCAGCCTCGCGGCCGGGGAGCTGTTTTTT
>.|.|TRBJ2-3|TRBV25-1
CASSATQKGTDTQYF
TGTGCCAGCAGTGCCACACAGAAAGGCACAGATACGCAGTATTTT
>.|.|TRBJ2-4|TRBV30
CAWSVRNTNIQYF
TGTGCCTGGAGTGTACGTAACACCAACATTCAGTACTTC
>.|.|TRBJ2-1|TRBV18
CASSPRGRGGGSHEQFF
TGTGCCAGCTCACCCCGGGGGCGGGGCGGCGGGAGTCATGAGCAGTTCTTC
>TRBD1|.|TRBJ1-4|TRBV6-1
CASSWTGGSNEKLFF
TGTGCCAGCAGCTGGACAGGGGGCTCTAATGAAAAACTGTTTTTT
>TRBD1|.|TRBJ1-2|TRBV2
CASSRQGSLGYTF
TGTGCCAGCAGCCGACAGGGGTCTCTTGGCTACACCTTC
>TRBD1|.|TRBJ2-5|TRBV6-6
CASSWTGRRETQYF
TGTGCCAGCAGCTGGACAGGGAGGAGGGAAACCCAGTACTTC